These 9 T cell receptor beta chains were sequenced from one sample in a study of blood T cell repertoires in COVID-19. TCRdb's table, derived via immunoSEQ multiplex PCR, lists solely in-frame clones and lacks some. Of about 160,000 clones in the sample, roughly 85% were seen once. The sequencing input was peripheral blood. The receptors shown here come from a man aged 40-49 years with acute or convalescent COVID-19.

This clone came up a few times. The genes are TRBV7-8 and TRBJ2-7; unclear D gene. Trimming left V 0 bases short and J 0 bases short, with 6 bases between. Germline V lookup: CDR1 SGHVS, CDR2 FQNEAQ. The CDR3 length is 14 residues. The CDR3 is CASSLAGTSYEQYF. Written as DNA, the CDR3 is TGTGCCAGCAGCTTAGCTGGCACCTCCTACGAGCAGTACTTC.

The J gene is TRBJ1-1, the V gene TRBV5-1, with D perhaps TRBD1 (5 bases). The germline gives CDR1 SGHRS, CDR2 YFSETQ. The CDR3 runs to 15 residues. The ends were cut back, 3 bases at V and 1 base at J, with 13 bases in the middle. The CDR3 is CASSSVSGSNTEAFF. For the CDR3, the DNA is TGCGCCAGCAGCTCCGTTTCAGGGTCGAACACTGAAGCTTTCTTT.

The rearrangement uses TRBV7-2 and TRBJ2-7, with 8 bases matching TRBD2. This CDR3 has 15 amino acids. The V and J ends lost 5 bases and 7 bases, in that order; junction bases with no gene match: 13. Germline loops: CDR1 SGHTA, CDR2 FQGNSA. CDR3 loop: CASSPPGGGRREQYF. The CDR3 coding sequence is TGTGCCAGCAGCCCCCCCGGGGGGGGGCGCAGGGAGCAGTACTTC.

This chain links TRBV28 with TRBJ1-5; possible D gene TRBD1, 6 bases. The V end was cut by 5 bases, the J end by 11 bases, with 22 bases between. CDR3 size: 15 residues. Germline CDR1 is MDHEN and CDR2 is SYDVKM. CDR3 nucleotide sequence: TGTGCCAGCAGTCTGACATCGGGGGGCCAAATGTCCCAGCATTTT. It encodes CASSLTSGGQMSQHF.

This clone was found once. This chain links TRBV6-5 with TRBJ1-2, with 11 bases matching TRBD1. The CDR3 extends over 13 amino acids. V was pared by 8 bases and J by 2 bases, with 1 base of the junction left unmatched. The germline V gene has CDR1 MNHEY and CDR2 SVGAGI. CDR3 coding DNA: TGTGCCAGCCGGACAGGGGGCAACTATGGCTACACCTTC. Residues: CASRTGGNYGYTF.

V is TRBV10-1 and J is TRBJ2-7; the D gene is possibly TRBD2 (5 bases). The V end was cut by 4 bases, the J end by 4 bases, with 5 bases between. This CDR3 contains 11 residues. In germline, CDR1 is WNHNN, CDR2 SYGVQD (reference sequence). Here the CDR3 DNA reads TGCGCCAGCAGTGGCGGGTACGAGCAGTACTTC. Translated, it gives CASSGGYEQYF.

This clone was seen once. DNA for the CDR3: TGTGCCAGGAGACAGGGGTGGTCCCAAGAGACCCAGTACTTC. This sequence encodes CARRQGWSQETQYF. The chain combines TRBV7-9 with TRBJ2-5, with 8 positions matching TRBD1. V lost 9 bases, J lost 1 base, and 7 bases stayed unmatched. The CDR3 covers 14 residues. Germline V gene data show CDR1 as SEHNR and CDR2 as FQNEAQ (reference sequence).

The chain combines TRBV5-8 with TRBJ2-6; D ambiguous. Germline V lookup: CDR1 SGHTS, CDR2 YDEGEE. The V and J ends lost 4 bases and 0 bases respectively, with 8 bases between them. This CDR3 is built from 15 residues. The CDR3, as DNA: TGTGCCAGCAGCCCTTGGAGCTCTGGGGCCAACGTCCTGACTTTC. As protein: CASSPWSSGANVLTF.

This chain uses TRBV19 with TRBJ1-5; 7 bases align to TRBD1. J gave up 5 bases and V 7 bases, and 5 bases lay outside the gene matches. In germline, CDR1 is LNHDA, CDR2 SQIVND (reference sequence). There are 13 residues in the CDR3. The CDR3 loop is CASNDREDQPQHF. In nucleotides, the CDR3 is TGTGCCAGTAACGACAGGGAAGATCAGCCCCAGCATTTT.